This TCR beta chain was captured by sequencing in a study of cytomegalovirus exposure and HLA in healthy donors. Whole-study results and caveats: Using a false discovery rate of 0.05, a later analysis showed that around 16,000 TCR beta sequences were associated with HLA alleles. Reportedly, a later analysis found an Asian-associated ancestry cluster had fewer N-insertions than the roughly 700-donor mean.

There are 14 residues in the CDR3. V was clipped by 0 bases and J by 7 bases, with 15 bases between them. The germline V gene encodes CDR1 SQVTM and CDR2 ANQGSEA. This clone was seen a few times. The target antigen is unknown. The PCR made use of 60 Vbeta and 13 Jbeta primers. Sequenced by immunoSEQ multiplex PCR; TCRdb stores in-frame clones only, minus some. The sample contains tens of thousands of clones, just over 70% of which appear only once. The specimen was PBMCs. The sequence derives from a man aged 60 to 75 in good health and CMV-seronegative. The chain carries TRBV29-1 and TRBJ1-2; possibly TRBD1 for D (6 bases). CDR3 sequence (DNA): TGCAGCGTTGAAGATCAAAGGGGGTGGCGTGGCTACACCTTC. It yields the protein CSVEDQRGWRGYTF.